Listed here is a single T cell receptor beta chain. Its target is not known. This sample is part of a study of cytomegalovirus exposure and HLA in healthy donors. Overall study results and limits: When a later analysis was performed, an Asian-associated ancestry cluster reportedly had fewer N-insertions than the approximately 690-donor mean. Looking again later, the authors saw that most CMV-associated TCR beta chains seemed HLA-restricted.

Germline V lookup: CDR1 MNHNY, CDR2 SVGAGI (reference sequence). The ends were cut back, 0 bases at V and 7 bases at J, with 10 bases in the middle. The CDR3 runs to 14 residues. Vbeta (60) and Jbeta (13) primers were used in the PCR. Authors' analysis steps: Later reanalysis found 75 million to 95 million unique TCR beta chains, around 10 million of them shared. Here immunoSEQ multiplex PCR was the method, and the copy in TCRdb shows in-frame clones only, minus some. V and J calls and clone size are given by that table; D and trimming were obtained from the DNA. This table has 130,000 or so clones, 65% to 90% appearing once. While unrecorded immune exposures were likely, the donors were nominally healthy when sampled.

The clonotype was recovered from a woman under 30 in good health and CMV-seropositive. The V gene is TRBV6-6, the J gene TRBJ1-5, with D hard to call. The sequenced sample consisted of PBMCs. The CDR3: CASSYSGLEQPQHF. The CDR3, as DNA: TGTGCCAGCAGTTACTCCGGGTTGGAGCAGCCCCAGCATTTT.